This T cell receptor beta chain was profiled in a study of T cell responses to AZD1222 COVID-19 vaccine. Looking at the study overall: The study pooled second doses at about 4 or about 12 weeks. Overall study results and limits: The sample set comprised mostly white British donors with more females, and clonal diversity was possibly underestimated. Among vaccine-associated CD4 TCRs, coverage spanned spike, with dominance at 160-218 and 743-854. Close to half of all spike-specific TCRs reportedly target regions of the variants that are unmutated.

Some clones are missing from TCRdb's copy, which holds only in-frame ones; the method was immunoSEQ multiplex PCR. The sample consists of about 96,000 clones, 89% of them appearing once. As regards this clone: The antigen remains undetermined.

The CDR3 is 15 residues long. Germline V gene data show CDR1 as SNHLY and CDR2 as FYNNEI. Trimming pared 4 bases from V and 0 bases from J, leaving 13 bases between. The J gene is TRBJ2-7, the V gene TRBV2; tentative D call: TRBD2 (5 bases). The specimen comprised peripheral blood, sampled on day 0 of AZD1222 vaccination. This receptor was identified in an adult in good health. DNA of the CDR3: TGTGCCAGCAGTGTACGGGGTATGAGCTCCTACGAGCAGTACTTC. Its protein product is CASSVRGMSSYEQYF.